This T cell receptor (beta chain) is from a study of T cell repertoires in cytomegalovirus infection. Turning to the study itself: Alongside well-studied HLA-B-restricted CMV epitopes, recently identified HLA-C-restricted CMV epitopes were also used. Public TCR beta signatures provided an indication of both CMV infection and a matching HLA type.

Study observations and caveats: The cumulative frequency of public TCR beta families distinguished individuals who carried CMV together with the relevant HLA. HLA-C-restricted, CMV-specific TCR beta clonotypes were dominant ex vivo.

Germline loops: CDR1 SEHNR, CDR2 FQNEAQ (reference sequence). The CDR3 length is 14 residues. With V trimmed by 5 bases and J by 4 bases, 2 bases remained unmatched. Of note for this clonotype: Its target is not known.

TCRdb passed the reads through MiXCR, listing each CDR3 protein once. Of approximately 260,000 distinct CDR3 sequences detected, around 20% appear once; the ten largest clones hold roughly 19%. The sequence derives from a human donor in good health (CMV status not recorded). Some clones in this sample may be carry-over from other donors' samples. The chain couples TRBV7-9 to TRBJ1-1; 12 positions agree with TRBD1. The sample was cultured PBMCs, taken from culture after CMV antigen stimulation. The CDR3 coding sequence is TGTGCCAGCAGCCAGGGACAGGGGGCCACTGAAGCTTTCTTT. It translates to CASSQGQGATEAFF.